These T cell receptor beta chains were read from a single sample in a study of OX40 agonist ivuxolimab in advanced cancers. This table comes from immunoSEQ multiplex PCR, and its TCRdb copy is limited to in-frame clones, with some not included. Of roughly 69,000 clones listed, about 90% are singletons. The sequencing here drew on CD4+ or CD8+ T cells sorted from blood, taken in a trial of the OX40 agonist ivuxolimab. The receptors originated from an adult with an advanced solid tumor such as melanoma, head and neck, liver or kidney cancer. Each CDR3 is given with its conserved first and last residue. A D gene is named only where the DNA matches it firmly. Clone size appears in some rows only: once, few, many, or a class for an expanded clone.

v_gene	d_gene	abundance	j_gene	CDR3aa	CDR3nt
TRBV27	-	medium-sized	TRBJ1-2	CASSLGGPSYGYTF	TGTGCCAGCAGTTTAGGGGGCCCGAGCTATGGCTACACCTTC
TRBV15	-	-	TRBJ2-3	CATSSPDSGRTTDTQYF	TGTGCCACCAGCAGCCCTGACAGCGGAAGAACCACAGATACGCAGTATTTT
TRBV28	-	-	TRBJ1-1	CASSLGRATEAFF	TGTGCCAGCAGTTTAGGCAGGGCCACTGAAGCTTTCTTT
TRBV4-1	-	-	TRBJ1-1	CASSQEAHYITEAFF	TGCGCCAGCAGCCAAGAGGCACACTACATCACTGAAGCTTTCTTT
TRBV27	-	once	TRBJ2-3	CASSLSWGHTQYF	TGTGCCAGCAGTTTATCGTGGGGACATACGCAGTATTTT
TRBV5-4	-	-	TRBJ2-7	CASSLGFTYEQYF	TGTGCCAGCAGCTTGGGTTTCACCTACGAGCAGTACTTC
TRBV13	-	-	TRBJ2-3	CASQYRPSSTDTQYF	TGTGCCAGCCAATATAGACCCTCTAGCACAGATACGCAGTATTTT
TRBV9	-	-	TRBJ1-2	CASSVKRGAEGDYYGYTF	TGTGCCAGCAGCGTAAAGCGGGGAGCAGAAGGGGACTATTATGGCTACACCTTC
TRBV6-5	TRBD1	-	TRBJ2-7	CASSYSGTGSNEQYF	TGTGCCAGCAGTTACTCCGGGACAGGGTCAAATGAGCAGTACTTC
TRBV27	TRBD2	-	TRBJ2-1	CASSLSRSGSANEQFF	TGTGCCAGCAGTTTATCGAGGAGCGGGAGTGCCAATGAGCAGTTCTTC
TRBV4-3	TRBD2	-	TRBJ2-7	CASSHSGLAEGRFGEQYF	TGCGCCAGCAGCCACTCAGGACTAGCGGAGGGTCGGTTTGGCGAGCAGTACTTC
TRBV2	-	-	TRBJ1-1	CASSVGGLTEAFF	TGTGCCAGCAGTGTGGGGGGTTTAACTGAAGCTTTCTTT
TRBV7-6	-	-	TRBJ2-1	CASSLAGGGEQFF	TGTGCCAGCAGCTTAGCTGGTGGGGGCGAGCAGTTCTTC
TRBV28	-	-	TRBJ1-1	CASSFTGTGVHQTLNTEAFF	TGTGCCAGCAGTTTTACCGGGACGGGGGTCCATCAGACGCTGAACACTGAAGCTTTCTTT